Listed below are T cell receptor beta chains from one sample, sequenced in a study of cytomegalovirus exposure and HLA in healthy donors. The method was immunoSEQ multiplex PCR; TCRdb's version includes in-frame clones alone and lacks a portion of them. This table has about 160,000 clones, over 70% appearing once. Source material: PBMCs. The receptor set was obtained from a man in his forties or fifties in good health and CMV-seropositive. Both conserved end residues are part of each CDR3. The order of the fields is CDR3 length, J gene, D gene, V gene, clone size, CDR3 DNA, CDR3 protein. The D gene is left open where the match is weak. Size is stated for part of the rows, as once, few or many counts, or as a class when the clone is expanded.

>15|TRBJ2-1|TRBD2|TRBV5-1|.
TGCGCCAGCAGCCCAGCGGGAGGGGGGTACAATGAGCAGTTCTTC
CASSPAGGGYNEQFF
>18|TRBJ2-3|TRBD2|TRBV4-3|.
TGCGCCAGCAGCCAAGATGGATCCCCTAGCGGGCTCACAGATACGCAGTATTTT
CASSQDGSPSGLTDTQYF
>16|TRBJ1-2|.|TRBV28|.
TGTGCCAGCAGTTCTTACCCAAACAGGGTCAACTATGGCTACACCTTC
CASSSYPNRVNYGYTF
>16|TRBJ1-6|.|TRBV7-6|.
TGTGCCAGCAGCTTGGCCGCTGGTCCCAGTCGTTCACCCCTCCACTTT
CASSLAAGPSRSPLHF
>16|TRBJ1-2|.|TRBV27|.
TGTGCCAGCAGTCTCCTCCTCCTGACGGCGGAGGGGGGCTACACCTTC
CASSLLLLTAEGGYTF
>17|TRBJ2-1|TRBD2|TRBV18|.
TGTGCCAGCTCACCTCGGACTGCGGGGGGACCCTACAATGAGCAGTTCTTC
CASSPRTAGGPYNEQFF
>13|TRBJ1-1|TRBD1|TRBV7-9|.
TGTGCCAGCAGCTCACAGGGGCACACTGAAGCTTTCTTT
CASSSQGHTEAFF
>13|TRBJ1-5|.|TRBV6-6|.
TGTGCCAGCAGACACCCAAGTAATCAGCCCCAGCATTTT
CASRHPSNQPQHF
>14|TRBJ2-2|.|TRBV6-5|once
TGTGCCTCCCGGTATAGCGGGAACACCGGGGAGCTGTTTTTT
CASRYSGNTGELFF
>14|TRBJ1-2|TRBD1|TRBV27|.
TGTGCCAGCAGTGTGACAGGGGAGGGCTATGGCTACACCTTC
CASSVTGEGYGYTF
>13|TRBJ2-7|.|TRBV30|.
TGTGCCTGGTGCCCGGGACTCTCCTACGAGCAGTACTTC
CAWCPGLSYEQYF
>14|TRBJ2-1|TRBD1|TRBV6-1|.
TGTGCCAGCAGTGAAACAGGGGGATACAATGAGCAGTTCTTC
CASSETGGYNEQFF
>14|TRBJ1-5|.|TRBV27|.
TGTGCCAGCCCTGCGGGGAATTTAGTGCAGCCCCAGCATTTT
CASPAGNLVQPQHF
>14|TRBJ2-1|.|TRBV11-3|.
TGTGCCAGCAGCTTAGATCTAGTCTACAATGAGCAGTTCTTC
CASSLDLVYNEQFF
>16|TRBJ1-2|.|TRBV15|once
TGTGCCACCAGCAGAGACCTCGGGGGACTAGGCTATGGCTACACCTTC
CATSRDLGGLGYGYTF
>13|TRBJ2-3|TRBD2|TRBV5-4|.
TGTGCCAGCAGCATTAGACTAGCCGATACGCAGTATTTT
CASSIRLADTQYF
>14|TRBJ2-3|TRBD1|TRBV5-1|.
TGCGCCAGCGGTCGGACAGGGGGCACAGATACGCAGTATTTT
CASGRTGGTDTQYF
>13|TRBJ2-3|TRBD2|TRBV28|.
TGTGCCAGTGGACTAGCGGGACCCGATACGCAGTATTTT
CASGLAGPDTQYF
>13|TRBJ1-2|.|TRBV29-1|.
TGCAGCGTTGAAGGGACAGCTAACTATGGCTACACCTTC
CSVEGTANYGYTF
>12|TRBJ1-1|.|TRBV7-9|.
TGTGCCAGCAGCCCCCAGGGGACCGGGGCTTTCTTT
CASSPQGTGAFF
>15|TRBJ1-1|TRBD1|TRBV7-9|once
TGTGCCAGCAGCTCTTCCTGGACAGGGGGCACTGAAGCTTTCTTT
CASSSSWTGGTEAFF
>15|TRBJ2-3|TRBD2|TRBV16|.
TGTGCCAGCAGCCTCACGGCGGGGGGCACAGATACGCAGTATTTT
CASSLTAGGTDTQYF
>17|TRBJ2-6|TRBD1|TRBV18|.
TGTGCCAGCTCACCACTAACAGGGGTAGATGGGGCCAACGTCCTGACTTTC
CASSPLTGVDGANVLTF
>17|TRBJ2-3|TRBD2|TRBV28|.
TGTGCCAGCAGTGGGGCTAGCGGGAGGGCCGGGGGAGATACGCAGTATTTT
CASSGASGRAGGDTQYF
>14|TRBJ2-7|TRBD1|TRBV6-5|.
TGTGCCAGCAGTTACTTGGGACAGGGTTTCGAGCAGTACTTC
CASSYLGQGFEQYF
>12|TRBJ2-2|.|TRBV6-5|.
TGTGCCAGCAGTCTGAGGGCCGGGGAGCTGTTTTTT
CASSLRAGELFF
>14|TRBJ1-1|TRBD1|TRBV2|.
TGTGCCAGCAGCTACAGGGGGTCGAACACTGAAGCTTTCTTT
CASSYRGSNTEAFF
>13|TRBJ2-7|TRBD2|TRBV6-1|.
TGTGCCACCGGGGGGAGGGCTCTCTACGAGCAGTACTTC
CATGGRALYEQYF
>13|TRBJ2-7|.|TRBV7-2|few
TGTGCCAGCAGCTTAGCGCGGTCGGACGAGCAGTACTTC
CASSLARSDEQYF
>15|TRBJ2-2|TRBD2|TRBV28|.
TGTGCCAGCAGGGAAGCTAGCGGGTACACCGGGGAGCTGTTTTTT
CASREASGYTGELFF
>16|TRBJ1-4|TRBD1|TRBV5-1|.
TGCGCCAGCAGCACTGGACAGGTTGGATTCAATGAAAAACTGTTTTTT
CASSTGQVGFNEKLFF
>16|TRBJ2-1|TRBD2|TRBV10-3|.
TGTGCCATCAGTGAGTCGCAAGCGGGGGCCTACAATGAGCAGTTCTTC
CAISESQAGAYNEQFF
>13|TRBJ1-2|.|TRBV11-2|.
TGTGCCAGCAGCTTAGATCGAGGATCTGGCTACACCTTC
CASSLDRGSGYTF
>16|TRBJ2-3|.|TRBV7-9|.
TGTGCCAGCAGCTATGGGGGCGGGAGCTTAAAAGATACGCAGTATTTT
CASSYGGGSLKDTQYF
>16|TRBJ1-2|TRBD1|TRBV12-5|.
TGTGCTAGTGGTTTGGGGGTGGGACAGGGAAACTATGGCTACACCTTC
CASGLGVGQGNYGYTF